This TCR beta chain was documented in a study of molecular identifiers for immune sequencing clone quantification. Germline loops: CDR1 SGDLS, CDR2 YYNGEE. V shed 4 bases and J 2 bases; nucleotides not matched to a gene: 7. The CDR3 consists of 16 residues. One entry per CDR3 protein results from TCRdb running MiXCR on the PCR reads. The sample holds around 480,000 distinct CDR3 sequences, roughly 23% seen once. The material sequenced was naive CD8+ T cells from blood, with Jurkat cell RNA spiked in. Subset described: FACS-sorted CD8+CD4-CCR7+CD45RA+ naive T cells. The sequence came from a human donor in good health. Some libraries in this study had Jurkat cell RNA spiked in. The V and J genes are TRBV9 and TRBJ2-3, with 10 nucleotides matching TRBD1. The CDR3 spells CASSNRDRGPTDTQYF. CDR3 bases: TGTGCCAGCAGCAACCGGGACAGGGGACCCACAGATACGCAGTATTTT.